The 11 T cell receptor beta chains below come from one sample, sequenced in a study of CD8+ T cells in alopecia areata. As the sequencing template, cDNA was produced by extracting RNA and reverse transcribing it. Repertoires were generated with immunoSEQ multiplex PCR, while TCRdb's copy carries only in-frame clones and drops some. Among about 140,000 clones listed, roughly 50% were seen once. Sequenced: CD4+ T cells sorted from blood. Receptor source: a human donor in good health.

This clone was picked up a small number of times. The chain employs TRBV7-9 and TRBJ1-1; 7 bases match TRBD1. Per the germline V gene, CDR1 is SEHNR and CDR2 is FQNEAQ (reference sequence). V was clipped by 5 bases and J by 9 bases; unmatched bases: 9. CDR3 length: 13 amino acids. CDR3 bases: TGTGCCAGCAGCATAACACAGGGGACCCAAGCTTTCTTT. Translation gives CASSITQGTQAFF.

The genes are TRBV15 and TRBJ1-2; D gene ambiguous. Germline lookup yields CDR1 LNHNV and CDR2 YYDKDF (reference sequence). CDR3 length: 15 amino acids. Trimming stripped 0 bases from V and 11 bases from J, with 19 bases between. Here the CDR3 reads CATSRDPGSSERYTF. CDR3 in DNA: TGTGCCACCAGCAGAGATCCCGGGTCCTCGGAGAGGTACACCTTC.

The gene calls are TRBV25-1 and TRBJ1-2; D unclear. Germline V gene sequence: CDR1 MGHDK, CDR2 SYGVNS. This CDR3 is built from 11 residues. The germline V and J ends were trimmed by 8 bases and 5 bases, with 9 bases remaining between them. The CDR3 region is CASGRDYGYTF. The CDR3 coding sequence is TGTGCCAGCGGCCGGGATTATGGCTACACCTTC.

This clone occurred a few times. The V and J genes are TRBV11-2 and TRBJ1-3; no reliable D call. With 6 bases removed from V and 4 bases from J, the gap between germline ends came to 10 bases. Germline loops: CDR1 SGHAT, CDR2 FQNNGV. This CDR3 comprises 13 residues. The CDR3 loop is CASSLGSGNTIYF. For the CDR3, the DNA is TGTGCCAGCAGTTTGGGTTCCGGAAACACCATATATTTT.

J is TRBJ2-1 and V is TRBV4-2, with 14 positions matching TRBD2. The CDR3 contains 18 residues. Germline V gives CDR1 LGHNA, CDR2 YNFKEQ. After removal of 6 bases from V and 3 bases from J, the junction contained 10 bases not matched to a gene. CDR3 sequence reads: CASRSGLAGVQVYNEQFF. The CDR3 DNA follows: TGTGCCAGCAGGTCGGGACTAGCGGGAGTGCAAGTCTACAATGAGCAGTTCTTC.

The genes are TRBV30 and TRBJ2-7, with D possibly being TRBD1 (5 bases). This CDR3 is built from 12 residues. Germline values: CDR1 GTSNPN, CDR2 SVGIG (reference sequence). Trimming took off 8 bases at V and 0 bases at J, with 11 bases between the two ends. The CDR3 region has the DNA TGTGCCAGCTACACAGGCTCCTACGAGCAGTACTTC. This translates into CASYTGSYEQYF.

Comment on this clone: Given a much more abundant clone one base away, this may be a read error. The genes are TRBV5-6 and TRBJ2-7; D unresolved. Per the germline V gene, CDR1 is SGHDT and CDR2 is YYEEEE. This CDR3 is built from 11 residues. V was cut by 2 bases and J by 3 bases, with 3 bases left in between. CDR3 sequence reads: CASSLGYEQYF. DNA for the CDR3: TGTGCCAGCAGCTTAGGCTACGAGCAGTACTTC.

CDR3 sequence reads: CSVAIQGPGYTF. In DNA form, the CDR3 reads TGCAGCGTTGCCATACAGGGCCCTGGCTACACCTTC. This sequence joins TRBV29-1 and TRBJ1-2, with D perhaps TRBD1 (6 bases). Trimming removed 4 bases at V and 7 bases at J, with 13 bases between. CDR3 length equals 12 residues. Germline CDR1 is SQVTM and CDR2 is ANQGSEA. Full variable domain (missing parts from reference TRBV29-1 and TRBJ1-2): SAVISQKPSRDICQRGTSLTIQCQVDSQVTMMFWYRQQPGQSLTLIATANQGSEATYESGFVIDKFPISRPNLTFSTLTVSNMSPEDSSIYLCSVAIQGPGYTFGSGTRLTVV.

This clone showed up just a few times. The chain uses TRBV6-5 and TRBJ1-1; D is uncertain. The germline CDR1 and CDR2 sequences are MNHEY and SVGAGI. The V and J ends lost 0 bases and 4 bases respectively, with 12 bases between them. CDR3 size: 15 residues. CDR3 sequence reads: CASSYSRREPTEAFF. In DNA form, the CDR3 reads TGTGCCAGCAGTTACTCGAGACGGGAACCCACTGAAGCTTTCTTT.

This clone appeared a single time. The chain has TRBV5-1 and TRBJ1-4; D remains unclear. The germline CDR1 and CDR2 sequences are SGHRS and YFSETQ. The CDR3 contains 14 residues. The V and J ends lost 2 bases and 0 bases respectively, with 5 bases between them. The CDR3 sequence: CASSLASTNEKLFF. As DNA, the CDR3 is TGCGCCAGCAGCTTAGCATCAACTAATGAAAAACTGTTTTTT.

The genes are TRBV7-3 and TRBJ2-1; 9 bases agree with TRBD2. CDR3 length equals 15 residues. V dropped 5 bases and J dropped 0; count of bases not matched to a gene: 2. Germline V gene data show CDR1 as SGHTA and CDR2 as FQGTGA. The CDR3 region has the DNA TGTGCCAGCAGCCGTAGCGGGAGCTCCTACAATGAGCAGTTCTTC. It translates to CASSRSGSSYNEQFF.